This T cell receptor (beta chain) was recorded in a study of blood T cells in healthy people across ages. Then a second PCR, running about 6 to 11 cycles, was carried out with a sample-barcoded 5' primer and a J-beta primer mix. TCRdb re-analysed the 5' RACE reads in MiXCR, keeping a single row per CDR3 protein. The data contain over 450,000 distinct CDR3 sequences, around 24% of them singletons. This clonotype showed up just a few times. The ends lost 5 bases at V and 1 base at J; junction bases unmatched: 10. CDR3 length: 16 amino acids. CDR1 is SGHTA and CDR2 is FQGNSA in the germline V gene. This sample also belongs to another study, concerning T cells of mothers and their children.

Sample: blood. This TCR was sampled from a boy between 10 and 17 years old in good health. The chain links TRBV7-2 to TRBJ1-1; 7 nucleotides match TRBD1. CDR3: CASSRQGRFPNTEAFF. The CDR3 DNA reads TGTGCCAGCAGCCGACAGGGCCGCTTCCCGAACACTGAAGCTTTCTTT.